This T cell receptor beta chain was recorded in a study of shared clonotypes between healthy human individuals. Per the germline V gene, CDR1 is LGHNA and CDR2 is YNFKEQ. The germline V and J ends were trimmed by 0 bases and 2 bases, with 10 bases remaining between them. The CDR3 extends over 15 amino acids. The protocol was immunoSEQ multiplex PCR, while the TCRdb copy is restricted to in-frame clones and leaves out a portion. This sample yields some 1,600,000 clones, of which 98% are seen a single time; 0.45% belongs to the top ten. This clone was counted only a few times. The receptor comes from a man under 40 in good health. Input material: naive CD4+ T cells sorted from blood. The subset was: CD45RA+ positively selected. This sequence joins TRBV4-2 and TRBJ1-2, with D uncertain. For the CDR3, the DNA is TGTGCCAGCAGCCAAGATAAGACACCCAACTATGGCTACACCTTC. Amino acids: CASSQDKTPNYGYTF.